The 14 T cell receptor beta chains listed next were all sequenced from one sample in a study of cytomegalovirus exposure and HLA in healthy donors. The PCR employed 60 Vbeta primers together with 13 Jbeta primers. Profiling relied on immunoSEQ multiplex PCR, and the TCRdb table lists in-frame clones only, not all of them. This table has approximately 120,000 clones, roughly 79% appearing once. The sample taken for sequencing was PBMCs. Source of these receptors: a woman aged 45-59 years in good health and CMV-seropositive.

The chain joins TRBV10-3 to TRBJ2-1; 10 bases align to TRBD1. This CDR3 region has 17 residues. The trim removed 6 bases at V and 6 bases at J, leaving 14 bases unmatched. From germline, CDR1 is ENHRY and CDR2 SYGVKD. The CDR3 DNA follows: TGTGCCATCAGACCTTCCTCCGGGACAGGGGATGGCAATGAGCAGTTCTTC. It specifies CAIRPSSGTGDGNEQFF.

This chain joins TRBV7-3 and TRBJ2-2; tentative D call: TRBD2 (5 bases). CDR1 is SGHTA, CDR2 FQGTGA, per germline. The V and J ends lost 5 bases and 4 bases respectively, with 17 bases between them. CDR3 length: 16 residues. CDR3 region: CASSPGLRRSTGELFF. CDR3 DNA sequence: TGTGCCAGCAGCCCTGGACTGCGGAGGAGCACCGGGGAGCTGTTTTTT.

The chain recombines TRBV7-2 with TRBJ2-2, with 7 bases that match TRBD2. Germline CDR1 is SGHTA and CDR2 is FQGNSA. The CDR3 is 16 amino acids. V lost 1 base and J lost 5; bases outside the gene matches: 7. The CDR3 DNA reads TGTGCCAGCAGCTTAGTGGGAGGGCCCCGAACCGGGGAGCTGTTTTTT. Its protein product is CASSLVGGPRTGELFF.

V is TRBV7-9 and J is TRBJ1-1; maybe TRBD1 (5 bases). The CDR3 covers 14 residues. Trimming took off 6 bases at V and 1 base at J, with 12 bases between the two ends. From germline, CDR1 is SEHNR and CDR2 FQNEAQ (reference sequence). CDR3 amino acids: CASRPGGGNTEAFF. DNA of the CDR3: TGTGCCAGCAGGCCCGGGGGGGGGAACACTGAAGCTTTCTTT.

This clone has just one count. The chain links TRBV6-6 to TRBJ2-7; 12 bases are shared with TRBD2. This CDR3 comprises 15 residues. The V segment lost 6 bases and the J segment 2 bases; nucleotides outside the gene matches: 5. Per the germline V gene, CDR1 is MNHNY and CDR2 is SVGAGI (reference sequence). The CDR3 DNA follows: TGTGCCAGCAGACCCCGGACTAGCGGGACCTACGAGCAGTACTTC. Translating it yields CASRPRTSGTYEQYF.

V is TRBV21-1 and J is TRBJ1-2; whether TRBD1, the table's D call, matches the DNA was not checked. TRBV21-1 is classified as a pseudogene. This CDR3 region has 14 residues. The CDR3 spells CASSATGGTTDYTF. The CDR3 DNA sequence: TGTGCCAGCAGCGCGACAGGGGGGACTACCGACTACACCTTC.

V is TRBV4-3 and J is TRBJ2-2; 7 bases agree with TRBD1. Germline V gene sequence: CDR1 LGHNA, CDR2 YSLEER. V lost 2 bases, J lost 7 bases, and 4 bases stayed unmatched. This CDR3 is 14 amino acids long. The CDR3 here is CASSQTGAGGELFF. In nucleotides, the CDR3 is TGCGCCAGCAGCCAAACAGGGGCTGGCGGGGAGCTGTTTTTT.

This clone was recorded only once. The chain joins TRBV21-1 to TRBJ1-1; the table calls TRBD1, which could not be checked here. TRBV21-1 is tagged as a pseudogene. There are 17 residues in the CDR3. The chain's CDR3 is CASSLRPQGEGRTEAFF. The CDR3 bases are TGTGCCAGCAGCCTTCGTCCTCAGGGGGAAGGTAGGACTGAAGCTTTCTTT.

The chain uses TRBV7-8 and TRBJ2-5; D possibly corresponds to TRBD2 (7 bases). The CDR3 extends over 16 amino acids. The ends were cut back, 5 bases at V and 2 bases at J, with 18 bases in the middle. Germline CDR1 SGHVS, CDR2 FQNEAQ. CDR3 loop: CASSPRPRGAQETQYF. The CDR3 DNA reads TGTGCCAGCAGCCCTCGACCACGGGGGGCTCAAGAGACCCAGTACTTC.

CDR3 in amino acids: CASSLGGSAYGYTF. CDR3 nucleotides: TGTGCCAGCAGCCTCGGCGGGTCCGCCTATGGCTACACCTTC. The chain combines TRBV4-2 with TRBJ1-2; no clear D. Deletions cut 4 bases from V and 4 bases from J, with 13 bases between. Germline values: CDR1 LGHNA, CDR2 YNFKEQ. The CDR3 consists of 14 residues.

The chain employs TRBV7-8 and TRBJ2-3, with 8 bases matching TRBD1. The CDR3 has 16 residues. Per germline, CDR1 SGHVS and CDR2 FQNEAQ. J gave up 4 bases and V 2 bases, and 8 bases lay outside the gene matches. CDR3 sequence (DNA): TGTGCCAGCAGCTTACCCCAAGACAGGGGCGCAGATACGCAGTATTTT. This sequence encodes CASSLPQDRGADTQYF.

This clone occurred many times. The chain uses TRBV15 and TRBJ2-3, with 8 bases fitting TRBD2. The ends lost 5 bases at V and 0 bases at J; junction bases unmatched: 4. Germline V lookup: CDR1 LNHNV, CDR2 YYDKDF (reference sequence). CDR3 size: 15 residues. The CDR3 reads CATSGERGSTDTQYF. CDR3 bases: TGTGCCACCAGCGGGGAGCGGGGGAGCACAGATACGCAGTATTTT.

The V call is TRBV7-8, the J call TRBJ2-3, with D perhaps matching TRBD1 (6 bases). Deletions cut 1 base from V and 1 base from J, with 12 bases between. Germline V gene data show CDR1 as SGHVS and CDR2 as FQNEAQ. This CDR3 has 16 amino acids. CDR3 DNA sequence: TGTGCCAGCAGCTTAGAAGGGGGTCCGGGCACAGATACGCAGTATTTT. Translated, it gives CASSLEGGPGTDTQYF.

This clone was seen a few times. The chain links TRBV10-3 to TRBJ1-2; D possibly corresponds to TRBD1 (5 bases). The germline gives CDR1 ENHRY, CDR2 SYGVKD. The length of the CDR3 is 14 residues. Trimming stripped 3 bases from V and 4 bases from J, with 12 bases between. The CDR3 here is CAISDRAIIYGYTF. In DNA form, the CDR3 reads TGTGCCATCAGTGACAGGGCTATTATCTATGGCTACACCTTC.